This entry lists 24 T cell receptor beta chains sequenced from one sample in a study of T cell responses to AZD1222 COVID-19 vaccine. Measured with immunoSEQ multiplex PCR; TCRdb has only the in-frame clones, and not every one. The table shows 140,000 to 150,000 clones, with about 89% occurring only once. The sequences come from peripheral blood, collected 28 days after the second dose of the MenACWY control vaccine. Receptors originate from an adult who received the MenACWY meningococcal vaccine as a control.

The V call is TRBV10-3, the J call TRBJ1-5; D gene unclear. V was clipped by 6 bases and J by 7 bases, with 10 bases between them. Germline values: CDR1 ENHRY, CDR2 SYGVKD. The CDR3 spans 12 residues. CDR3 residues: CAISEADQPQHF. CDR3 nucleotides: TGTGCCATCAGCGAGGCCGACCAGCCCCAGCATTTT.

Here the CDR3 reads CASSIGQGLTGELFF. The CDR3 region has the DNA TGTGCCAGTAGTATTGGCCAGGGCCTAACCGGGGAGCTGTTTTTT. The rearrangement uses TRBV19 and TRBJ2-2, with a possible D match to TRBD1 (5 bases). V shed 3 bases and J shed 5 bases, with 13 bases lying between them. Germline V gene sequence: CDR1 LNHDA, CDR2 SQIVND (reference sequence). The length of the CDR3 is 15 residues.

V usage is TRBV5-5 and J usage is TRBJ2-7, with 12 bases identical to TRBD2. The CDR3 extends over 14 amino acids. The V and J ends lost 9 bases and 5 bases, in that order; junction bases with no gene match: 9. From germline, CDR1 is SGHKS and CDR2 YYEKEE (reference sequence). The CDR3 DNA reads TGTGCCACTGACCTAGCGGGAGGGCGTAACGAGCAGTACTTC. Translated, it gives CATDLAGGRNEQYF. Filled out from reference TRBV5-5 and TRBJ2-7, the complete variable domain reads DAGVTQSPTHLIKTRGQQVTLRCSPISGHKSVSWYQQVLGQGPQFIFQYYEKEERGRGNFPDRFSARQFPNYSSELNVNALLLGDSALYLCATDLAGGRNEQYFGPGTRLTVT.

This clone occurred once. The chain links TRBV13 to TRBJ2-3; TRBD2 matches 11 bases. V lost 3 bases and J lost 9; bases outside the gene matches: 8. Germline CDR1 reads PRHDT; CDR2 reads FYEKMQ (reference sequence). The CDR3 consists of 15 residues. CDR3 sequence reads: CASSLGLAARGTQYF. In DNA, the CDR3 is TGTGCCAGCAGCTTGGGACTAGCGGCTAGAGGGACGCAGTATTTT. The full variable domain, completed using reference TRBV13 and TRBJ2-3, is AAGVIQSPRHLIKEKRETATLKCYPIPRHDTVYWYQQGPGQDPQFLISFYEKMQSDKGSIPDRFSAQQFSDYHSELNMSSLELGDSALYFCASSLGLAARGTQYFGPGTRLTVL.

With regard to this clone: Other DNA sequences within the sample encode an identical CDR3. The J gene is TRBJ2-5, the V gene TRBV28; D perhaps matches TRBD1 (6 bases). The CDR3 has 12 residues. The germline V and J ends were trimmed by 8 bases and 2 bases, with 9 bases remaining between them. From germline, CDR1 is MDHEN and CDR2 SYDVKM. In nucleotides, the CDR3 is TGTGCCAGCCGTCAGGGGCAAGAGACCCAGTACTTC. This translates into CASRQGQETQYF.

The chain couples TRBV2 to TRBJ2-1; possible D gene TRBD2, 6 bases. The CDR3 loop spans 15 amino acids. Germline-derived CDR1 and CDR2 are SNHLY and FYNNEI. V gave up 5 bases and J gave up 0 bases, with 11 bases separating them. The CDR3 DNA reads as TGTGCCAGCAGTCTCGAGCGGGTCTCCTACAATGAGCAGTTCTTC. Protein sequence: CASSLERVSYNEQFF.

CDR3 nucleotide sequence: TGTGCCAGTAGTATAGATGTAAAACTGTTTTTT. Protein sequence: CASSIDVKLFF. V is TRBV19 and J is TRBJ1-4; no reliable D call. The CDR3 consists of 11 residues. V lost 0 bases to trimming and J lost 10 bases, with 3 bases between them. The germline CDR1 and CDR2 sequences are LNHDA and SQIVND (reference sequence).

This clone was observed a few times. This CDR3 reads CASSQDFLTGATNEQFF. CDR3 bases: TGTGCCAGCAGCCAAGATTTCCTAACGGGAGCAACGAATGAGCAGTTCTTC. The chain is built from TRBV3-1 (or the pseudogene TRBV3-2) and TRBJ2-1, with D perhaps matching TRBD2 (6 bases). Germline V gene data show CDR1 as LGHDT and CDR2 as YNNKEL (reference sequence). Between the trimmed V and J ends, which lost 0 bases and 7 bases, there was a span of 19 bases. The CDR3 extends over 17 amino acids.

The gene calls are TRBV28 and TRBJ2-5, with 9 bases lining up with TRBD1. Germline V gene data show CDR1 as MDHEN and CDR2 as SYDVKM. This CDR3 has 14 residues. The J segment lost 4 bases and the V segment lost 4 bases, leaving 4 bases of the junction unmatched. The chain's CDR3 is CASSSGTGRETQYF. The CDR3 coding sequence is TGTGCCAGCAGTTCTGGGACAGGGAGAGAGACCCAGTACTTC.

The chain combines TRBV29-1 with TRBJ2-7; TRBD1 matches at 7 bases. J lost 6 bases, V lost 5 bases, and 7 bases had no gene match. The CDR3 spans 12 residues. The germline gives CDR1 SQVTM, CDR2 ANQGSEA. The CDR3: CSVRTGVFEQYF. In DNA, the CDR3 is TGCAGCGTTCGTACAGGGGTGTTCGAGCAGTACTTC.

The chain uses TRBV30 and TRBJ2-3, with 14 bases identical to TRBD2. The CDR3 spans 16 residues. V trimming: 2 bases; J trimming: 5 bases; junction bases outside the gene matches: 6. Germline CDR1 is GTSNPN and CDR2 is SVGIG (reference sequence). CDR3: CAWSLTGTSGGDTQYF. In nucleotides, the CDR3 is TGTGCCTGGAGTTTAACCGGGACTAGCGGGGGAGATACGCAGTATTTT.

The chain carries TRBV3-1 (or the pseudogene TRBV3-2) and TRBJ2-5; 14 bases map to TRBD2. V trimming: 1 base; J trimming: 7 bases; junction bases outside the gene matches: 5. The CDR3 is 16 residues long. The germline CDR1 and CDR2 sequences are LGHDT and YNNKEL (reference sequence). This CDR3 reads CASSQATSGGAVTQYF. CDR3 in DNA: TGTGCCAGCAGCCAAGCGACTAGCGGGGGGGCTGTGACCCAGTACTTC.

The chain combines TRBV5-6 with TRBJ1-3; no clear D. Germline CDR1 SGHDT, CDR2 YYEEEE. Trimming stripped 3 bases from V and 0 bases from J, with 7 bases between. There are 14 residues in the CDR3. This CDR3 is CASSSVGSGNTIYF. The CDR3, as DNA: TGTGCCAGCAGCTCGGTAGGCTCTGGAAACACCATATATTTT.

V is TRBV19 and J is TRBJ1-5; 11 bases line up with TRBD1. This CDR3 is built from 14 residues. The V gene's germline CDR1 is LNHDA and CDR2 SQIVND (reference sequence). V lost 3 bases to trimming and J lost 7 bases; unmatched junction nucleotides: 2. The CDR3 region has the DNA TGTGCCAGTAGTATGGGGACAGGGGGACAGCCCCAGCATTTT. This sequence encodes CASSMGTGGQPQHF.

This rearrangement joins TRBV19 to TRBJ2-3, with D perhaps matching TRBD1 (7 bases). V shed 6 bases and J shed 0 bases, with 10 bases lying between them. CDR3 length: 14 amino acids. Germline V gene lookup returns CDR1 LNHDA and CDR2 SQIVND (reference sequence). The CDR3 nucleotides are TGTGCCAGTAGGCGGGGACAGAGCACAGATACGCAGTATTTT. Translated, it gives CASRRGQSTDTQYF.

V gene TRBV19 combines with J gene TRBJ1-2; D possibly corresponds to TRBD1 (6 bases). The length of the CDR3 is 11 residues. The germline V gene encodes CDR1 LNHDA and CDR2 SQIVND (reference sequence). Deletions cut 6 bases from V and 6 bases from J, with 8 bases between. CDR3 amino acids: CASRQGHGYTF. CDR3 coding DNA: TGTGCCAGTAGACAGGGTCATGGCTACACCTTC. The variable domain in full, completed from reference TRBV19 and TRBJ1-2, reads DGGITQSPKYLFRKEGQNVTLSCEQNLNHDAMYWYRQDPGQGLRLIYYSQIVNDFQKGDIAEGYSVSREKKESFPLTVTSAQKNPTAFYLCASRQGHGYTFGSGTRLTVV.

CDR3 nucleotide sequence: TGCGCCAGCAGCTTGGGGCTAGCGGGAAGTGAAGTGCAGTTCTTC. Translating it yields CASSLGLAGSEVQFF. V usage is TRBV5-1 and J usage is TRBJ2-1, with 9 bases fitting TRBD2. V shed 0 bases and J 12 bases; nucleotides not matched to a gene: 10. CDR3 length equals 15 residues. Germline assignment: CDR1 SGHRS and CDR2 YFSETQ.

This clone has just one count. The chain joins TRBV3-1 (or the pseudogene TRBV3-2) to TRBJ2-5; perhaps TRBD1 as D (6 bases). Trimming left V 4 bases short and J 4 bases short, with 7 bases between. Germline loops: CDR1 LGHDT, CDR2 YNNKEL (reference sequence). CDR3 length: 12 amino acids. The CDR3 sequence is CASSPRGETQYF. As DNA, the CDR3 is TGTGCCAGCAGCCCCAGGGGAGAGACCCAGTACTTC.

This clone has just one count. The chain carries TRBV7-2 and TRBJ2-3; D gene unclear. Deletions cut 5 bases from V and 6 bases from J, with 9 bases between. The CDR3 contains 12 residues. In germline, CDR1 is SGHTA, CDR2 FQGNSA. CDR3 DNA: TGTGCCAGCAGCCCAAGTTGGGATACGCAGTATTTT. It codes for CASSPSWDTQYF.

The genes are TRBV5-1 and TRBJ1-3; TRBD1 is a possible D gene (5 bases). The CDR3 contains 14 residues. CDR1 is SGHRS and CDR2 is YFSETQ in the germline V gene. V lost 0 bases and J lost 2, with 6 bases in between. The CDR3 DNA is TGCGCCAGCAGCTTGGTAGGGGCTGGAAACACCATATATTTT. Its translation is CASSLVGAGNTIYF.

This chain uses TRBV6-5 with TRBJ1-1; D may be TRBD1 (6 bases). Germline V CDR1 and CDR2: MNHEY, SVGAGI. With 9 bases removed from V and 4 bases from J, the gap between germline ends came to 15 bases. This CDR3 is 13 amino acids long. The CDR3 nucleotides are TGTGCCAGTGGCAGGGGTGGGCGCACTGAAGCTTTCTTT. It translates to CASGRGGRTEAFF.

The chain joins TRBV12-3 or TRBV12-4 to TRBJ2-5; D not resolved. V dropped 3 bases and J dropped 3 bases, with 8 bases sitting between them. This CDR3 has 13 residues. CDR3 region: CASSFGQKETQYF. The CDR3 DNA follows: TGTGCCAGCAGTTTCGGGCAGAAAGAGACCCAGTACTTC.

The CDR3 DNA follows: TGTGCCAGCAGCTTAGCGCTTGGGGGCAGCTATGGCTACACCTTC. Its protein is CASSLALGGSYGYTF. This chain joins TRBV7-9 and TRBJ1-2, with TRBD1 as a possible D gene (6 bases). V was shortened by 0 bases and J by 4 bases, with 12 bases between the two germline ends. Germline CDR1 reads SEHNR; CDR2 reads FQNEAQ (reference sequence). The CDR3 is 15 amino acids. The variable domain in full, completed from reference TRBV7-9 and TRBJ1-2, reads DTGVSQNPRHKITKRGQNVTFRCDPISEHNRLYWYRQTLGQGPEFLTYFQNEAQLEKSRLLSDRFSAERPKGSFSTLEIQRTEQGDSAMYLCASSLALGGSYGYTFGSGTRLTVV.

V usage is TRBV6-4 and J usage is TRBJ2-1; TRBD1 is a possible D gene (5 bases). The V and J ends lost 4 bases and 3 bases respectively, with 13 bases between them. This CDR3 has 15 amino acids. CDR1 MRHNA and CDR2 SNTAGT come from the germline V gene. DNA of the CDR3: TGTGCCAGCAGTGTAGGGGCGGAGATCTACAATGAGCAGTTCTTC. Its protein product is CASSVGAEIYNEQFF.